This passage covers 12 T cell receptor beta chains from one sample sequenced in a study of cytomegalovirus exposure and HLA in healthy donors. PCR was performed using 60 Vbeta and 13 Jbeta primers. Repertoires were generated with immunoSEQ multiplex PCR, while TCRdb's copy carries only in-frame clones and drops some. Of 140,000 or so clones detected, 80% to 90% appear once; the ten largest clones hold approximately 4%. The sequencing sample was made of PBMCs. The origin of the receptors is a woman aged 40 to 50 in good health and CMV-seropositive.

The rearrangement uses TRBV28 and TRBJ2-2; the D is unclear. The germline V gene encodes CDR1 MDHEN and CDR2 SYDVKM. V lost 4 bases to trimming and J lost 0 bases, with 9 bases between them. The CDR3 has 15 residues. The CDR3 region is CASSSGSPNTGELFF. Written as DNA, the CDR3 is TGTGCCAGCAGTTCAGGATCGCCGAACACCGGGGAGCTGTTTTTT.

The chain carries TRBV6-6 and TRBJ1-5; no reliable D call. Germline V gene sequence: CDR1 MNHNY, CDR2 SVGAGI (reference sequence). V lost 2 bases and J lost 4, with 6 bases in between. CDR3 size: 13 residues. This CDR3 is CASSYRGNQPQHF. CDR3 nucleotides: TGTGCCAGCAGTTACCGGGGAAATCAGCCCCAGCATTTT.

CDR3 DNA: TGTGCCAGCAGTGATCTATGGGACATGACAGCCCTTAGCAATCAGCCCCAGCATTTT. As protein: CASSDLWDMTALSNQPQHF. The J gene is TRBJ1-5, the V gene TRBV6-4; a possible D gene is TRBD1 (6 bases). CDR3 length equals 19 residues. V lost 3 bases, J lost 0 bases, and 21 bases lay in between. Germline loops: CDR1 MRHNA, CDR2 SNTAGT.

This chain links TRBV6-1 with TRBJ1-1, with D uncertain. Looked up from germline, CDR1 is MNHNS and CDR2 is SASEGT. V gave up 6 bases and J gave up 7 bases, with 21 bases separating them. The CDR3 contains 15 residues. CDR3 region: CASRESSGGRIEAFF. The CDR3 nucleotides are TGTGCCAGCAGGGAATCCTCTGGAGGAAGAATTGAAGCTTTCTTT.

This clone was recorded a few times. This chain connects TRBV28 to TRBJ2-7; D is ambiguous. Trimming pared 2 bases from V and 3 bases from J, leaving 17 bases between. The CDR3 runs to 16 residues. Germline V lookup: CDR1 MDHEN, CDR2 SYDVKM. CDR3 loop: CASSLNPAPADYEQYF. As DNA, the CDR3 is TGTGCCAGCAGTTTAAATCCGGCCCCGGCGGACTACGAGCAGTACTTC.

This clone was detected only a few times. The chain has TRBV5-4 and TRBJ1-2; 8 bases are shared with TRBD1. CDR1 and CDR2 from the germline V gene are SGHNT and YYREEE (reference sequence). The J segment lost 2 bases and the V segment lost 4 bases, leaving 7 bases of the junction unmatched. CDR3 length: 15 residues. The CDR3 coding sequence is TGTGCCAGCAGCCGCAGGACAGGGCAGAACTATGGCTACACCTTC. The encoded protein is CASSRRTGQNYGYTF.

The chain has TRBV7-2 and TRBJ1-3; 9 nucleotides align to TRBD1. After removal of 2 bases from V and 4 bases from J, the junction contained 9 bases not matched to a gene. Germline CDR1 is SGHTA and CDR2 is FQGNSA. This CDR3 spans 17 amino acids. Written as DNA, the CDR3 is TGTGCCAGCAGCTTACTACGAGGGGGACAGGGCGGAAACACCATATATTTT. This gives the protein CASSLLRGGQGGNTIYF.

This clone was counted a single time. Compared with germline, one end of the junction differs, possibly owing to a read error. J is TRBJ2-3 and V is TRBV4-1; maybe TRBD2 (6 bases). Looked up from germline, CDR1 is MGHRA and CDR2 is YSYEKL. CDR3 size: 15 residues. CDR3 in DNA: TGCGCCAGCAGACAAGCGGGTCGTGCTCGGGATACGCAGTATTTT. It is translated as CASRQAGRARDTQYF.

This clone was observed a single time. The chain couples TRBV18 to TRBJ1-6, with TRBD1 identical over 8 bases. Per germline, CDR1 KGHSH and CDR2 LQKENI. This CDR3 is built from 16 residues. Unmatched junction bases numbered 3, after V lost 5 bases and J lost 0 bases. As DNA, the CDR3 is TGTGCCAGCTCAGACAGGGGAGGCTCCTATAATTCACCCCTCCACTTT. Its translation is CASSDRGGSYNSPLHF.

The V and J genes are TRBV19 and TRBJ1-5, with 8 positions matching TRBD1. This CDR3 is built from 15 residues. Germline trimming cut 4 bases from V and 3 bases from J; bases unmatched to any gene: 5. CDR1 LNHDA and CDR2 SQIVND come from the germline V gene (reference sequence). The CDR3 protein is CASSTGGSHNQPQHF. DNA for the CDR3: TGTGCCAGTAGTACAGGGGGCTCTCACAATCAGCCCCAGCATTTT.

The rearrangement joins TRBV27 to TRBJ2-1, with 10 bases identical to TRBD2. V was pared by 3 bases and J by 0 bases, with 8 bases of the junction left unmatched. The CDR3 loop spans 18 amino acids. Germline loops: CDR1 MNHEY, CDR2 SMNVEV (reference sequence). DNA for the CDR3: TGTGCCAGCAGTTTCCTAGCGGGGGCCCTTGGCTCCTACAATGAGCAGTTCTTC. Its protein is CASSFLAGALGSYNEQFF.

DNA of the CDR3: TGTGCCAGCAGTTTTGTAGGGTCCGGGGGAGGCTATGGCTACACCTTC. Translated, it gives CASSFVGSGGGYGYTF. The J gene is TRBJ1-2, the V gene TRBV27, with TRBD1 as a possible D gene (5 bases). V lost 3 bases to trimming and J lost 4 bases, with 18 bases between them. The CDR3 totals 16 residues. CDR1 is MNHEY and CDR2 is SMNVEV in the germline V gene (reference sequence).